Each of the 16 T cell receptor beta chains below was sequenced from the same sample in a study of CD8 T cells in ankylosing spondylitis (dated by TCRdb to 2016 to 2017). Findings and caveats that apply to the study as a whole: A TCR beta motif made up of several highly homologous amino acid variants appeared to be characteristic of blood from ankylosing spondylitis patients.

The library was prepared using 5' RACE. The run used an Illumina HiSeq 2500. TCRdb took the public reads, trimmed them with fastp at Q25, ran MiXCR for clone calling and kept in-frame beta chains. Each CDR3 protein gets just one entry, which takes the most common genes and DNA from the rows behind it. In this sample the table shows approximately 440,000 distinct CDR3 sequences, under 20% of which occur a single time. Approximately 1% of the sample comes from the top ten. The antigens for these receptors are not known. Material for sequencing was blood, either unsorted or a sorted T cell fraction (not recorded which). These receptors all stem from a male donor with ankylosing spondylitis.

This clonotype was found a few times. DNA of the CDR3: TGCAGTGCTAGAGCTCAGGGAAGTACCGGGGAGCTGTTTTTT. Protein sequence: CSARAQGSTGELFF. This rearrangement joins TRBV20-1 to TRBJ2-2, with D maybe TRBD1 (5 bases). V was trimmed by 1 base and J by 5 bases, leaving 11 bases between them. The length of the CDR3 is 14 residues. Germline assignment: CDR1 DFQATT and CDR2 SNEGSKA (reference sequence).

This clonotype was observed a few times. V and J are TRBV15 and TRBJ1-5; unclear D gene. The CDR3 totals 14 residues. With 9 bases removed from V and 3 bases from J, the gap between germline ends came to 15 bases. CDR1 is LNHNV and CDR2 is YYDKDF in the germline V gene (reference sequence). CDR3 protein: CATAYAGPNQPQHF. CDR3 DNA sequence: TGTGCCACGGCCTATGCAGGCCCCAATCAGCCCCAGCATTTT.

The gene calls are TRBV4-2 and TRBJ2-2; D ambiguous. V lost 0 bases to trimming and J lost 5 bases, with 7 bases between them. This CDR3 spans 14 amino acids. Germline V gene data show CDR1 as LGHNA and CDR2 as YNFKEQ. CDR3 nucleotide sequence: TGTGCCAGCAGCCAAGATAAACGGACCGGGGAGCTGTTTTTT. It translates to CASSQDKRTGELFF.

The chain joins TRBV18 to TRBJ1-1; D remains ambiguous. CDR3 length equals 11 residues. Germline CDR1 and CDR2: KGHSH and LQKENI. V shed 8 bases and J shed 4 bases, with 8 bases lying between them. The DNA of the CDR3 is TGTGCCAGCGCGTTTTCCACTGAAGCTTTCTTT. It codes for CASAFSTEAFF.

This chain joins TRBV5-1 and TRBJ2-1; D unresolved. The germline V gene has CDR1 SGHRS and CDR2 YFSETQ. Trimming pared 4 bases from V and 8 bases from J, leaving 13 bases between. The CDR3 is 13 residues long. CDR3 sequence: CASSASGEYEQFF. The DNA of the CDR3 is TGCGCCAGCAGCGCCTCTGGAGAGTATGAGCAGTTCTTC.

The chain links TRBV20-1 to TRBJ2-2; D is perhaps TRBD1 or TRBD2 (5 bases each). This CDR3 contains 16 residues. The germline V gene encodes CDR1 DFQATT and CDR2 SNEGSKA (reference sequence). Trimming took 0 bases from V and 0 from J, leaving 11 bases between them. The CDR3 protein is CSARDRRDANTGELFF. In DNA form, the CDR3 reads TGCAGTGCTAGAGATCGTCGGGACGCGAACACCGGGGAGCTGTTTTTT.

V is TRBV7-2 and J is TRBJ2-5, with 10 bases that match TRBD1. V lost 5 bases, J lost 4 bases, and 13 bases stayed unmatched. The CDR3 runs 17 residues. Germline CDR1 SGHTA, CDR2 FQGNSA. The CDR3 coding sequence is TGTGCCAGCAGCCGCCGAGAGACAGGGGGCTTTCGAGAGACCCAGTACTTC. Amino acids: CASSRRETGGFRETQYF.

This CDR3 reads CASSLAGKNQPQHF. In DNA, the CDR3 is TGTGCCAGCAGCTTAGCTGGAAAAAATCAGCCCCAGCATTTT. The chain combines TRBV7-9 with TRBJ1-5; D not certain. V was trimmed by 0 bases and J by 4 bases, leaving 7 bases between them. This CDR3 contains 14 residues. The germline gives CDR1 SEHNR, CDR2 FQNEAQ (reference sequence).

The J gene is TRBJ1-2, the V gene TRBV5-6; D is unclear. The CDR3 is 15 residues long. The germline gives CDR1 SGHDT, CDR2 YYEEEE. With 0 bases removed from V and 1 base from J, the gap between germline ends came to 10 bases. The CDR3 region is CASSLGTAINYGYTF. Written as DNA, the CDR3 is TGTGCCAGCAGCTTGGGAACCGCTATTAACTATGGCTACACCTTC.

This clonotype was seen a few times. CDR3 DNA sequence: TGTGCCAGCAGCTTGACCGGGACAGGGGACTACGAGCAGTACTTC. Amino acid sequence: CASSLTGTGDYEQYF. V and J are TRBV7-3 and TRBJ2-7, with 10 bases fitting TRBD1. CDR3 length equals 15 residues. Losses at the gene ends were 3 bases for V and 3 bases for J; bases not matched to a gene: 5. Per the germline V gene, CDR1 is SGHTA and CDR2 is FQGTGA.

The rearrangement uses TRBV6-1 and TRBJ2-7; 8 nucleotides line up with TRBD1. Germline trimming cut 7 bases from V and 3 bases from J; bases unmatched to any gene: 11. CDR1 MNHNS and CDR2 SASEGT come from the germline V gene. CDR3 length: 15 amino acids. The CDR3 is CASTQSRTGNYEQYF. The CDR3 nucleotides read TGTGCCAGCACCCAAAGCAGGACAGGGAACTACGAGCAGTACTTC.

A few counts support this clonotype. The chain recombines TRBV12-3 or TRBV12-4 with TRBJ2-1, with 8 bases fitting TRBD1. Trimming at V came to 6 bases and at J to 2 bases, leaving 9 bases not matched to a gene. CDR3 length equals 16 residues. CDR3 nucleotides: TGTGCCAGCAGCCATGACAGGGGAATCCCCTACAATGAGCAGTTCTTC. It translates to CASSHDRGIPYNEQFF.

The chain has TRBV5-6 and TRBJ2-3; TRBD2 aligns across 13 bases. Per germline, CDR1 SGHDT and CDR2 YYEEEE. With 4 bases clipped from V and 2 bases from J, the junction kept 7 bases outside the gene matches. This CDR3 spans 17 amino acids. The CDR3 bases are TGTGCCAGCAGCCTGACTAGCGGGGGGCTCCACACAGATACGCAGTATTTT. It translates to CASSLTSGGLHTDTQYF.

This sequence joins TRBV10-2 and TRBJ1-2; no clear D gene. The germline CDR1 and CDR2 sequences are WSHSY and SAAADI. V shed 2 bases and J shed 1 base, with 8 bases lying between them. The CDR3 consists of 14 residues. The CDR3 is CASSEGRVNYGYTF. CDR3 sequence (DNA): TGCGCCAGCAGTGAGGGTAGGGTTAACTATGGCTACACCTTC.

This clonotype occurred many times. The chain recombines TRBV11-2 with TRBJ2-7; D might be TRBD1 or TRBD2, each matching 5 bases. The ends were cut back, 5 bases at V and 2 bases at J, with 13 bases in the middle. The CDR3 consists of 14 residues. Germline V gene sequence: CDR1 SGHAT, CDR2 FQNNGV. The CDR3 nucleotides are TGTGCCAGCAGCCGCCCAGAGGGGACCTACGAGCAGTACTTC. Its translation is CASSRPEGTYEQYF.

About this clonotype: A read error is possible here, since a much larger clone lies one base away. The V call is TRBV20-1, the J call TRBJ2-3; 9 nucleotides align to TRBD2. CDR1 and CDR2 from the germline V gene are DFQATT and SNEGSKA (reference sequence). The CDR3 runs 17 residues. The CDR3 reads CCAGGGPSSGRQDTQYF. The CDR3 DNA reads as TGCTGTGCTGGAGGGGGACCCAGTAGCGGGAGACAAGATACGCAGTATTTT.